This T cell receptor beta chain was recovered during a study of OX40 agonist ivuxolimab in advanced cancers. Some clones are missing from TCRdb's copy, which holds only in-frame ones; the method was immunoSEQ multiplex PCR. Here the sample spans 75,000 to 100,000 clones, about 84% being singletons. Germline assignment: CDR1 LNHNV and CDR2 YYDKDF (reference sequence). There are 12 residues in the CDR3. The V segment lost 10 bases and the J segment 6 bases; nucleotides outside the gene matches: 8. The material was CD4+ or CD8+ T cells sorted from blood, obtained in a trial of the OX40 agonist ivuxolimab. This TCR derives from an adult with an advanced solid tumor such as melanoma, head and neck, liver or kidney cancer. This rearrangement joins TRBV15 to TRBJ2-7; 8 bases align to TRBD1. CDR3 coding DNA: TGTGCCATCGGACAGGGAGAGGGCGAGCAGTACTTC. Translation: CAIGQGEGEQYF.